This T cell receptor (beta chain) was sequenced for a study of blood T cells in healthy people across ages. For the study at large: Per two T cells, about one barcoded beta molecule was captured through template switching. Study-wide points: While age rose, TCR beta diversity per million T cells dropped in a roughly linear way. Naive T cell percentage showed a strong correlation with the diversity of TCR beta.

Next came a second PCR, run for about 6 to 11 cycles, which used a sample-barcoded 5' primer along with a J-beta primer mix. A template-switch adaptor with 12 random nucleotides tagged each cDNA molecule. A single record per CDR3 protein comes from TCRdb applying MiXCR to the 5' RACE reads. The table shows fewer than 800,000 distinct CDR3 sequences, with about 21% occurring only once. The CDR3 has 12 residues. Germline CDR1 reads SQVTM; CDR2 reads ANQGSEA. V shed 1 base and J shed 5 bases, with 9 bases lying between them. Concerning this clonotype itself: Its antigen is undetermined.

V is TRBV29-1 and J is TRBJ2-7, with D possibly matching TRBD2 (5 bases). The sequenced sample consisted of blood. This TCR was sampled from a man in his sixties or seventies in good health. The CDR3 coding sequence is TGCAGCGTTGAAGGACTACCTAACGAGCAGTACTTC. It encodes CSVEGLPNEQYF.